One sample yielded the 9 T cell receptor beta chains listed below, sequenced in a study of T cell repertoires in cytomegalovirus infection. TCRdb independently ran MiXCR on the reads; one entry per CDR3 protein. The sample has 300,000 or so distinct CDR3 sequences, about 8.8% seen once. The sample comprised PBMCs. Receptors were obtained from a human donor in good health (CMV status not recorded). Some clones in this sample may be carry-over from other donors' samples.

In its sample, this clonotype ranks as medium-sized (0.01 to 0.1%). V is TRBV7-2 and J is TRBJ2-2, with a weak D call TRBD1 (6 bases). Trimming left V 1 base short and J 5 bases short, with 14 bases between. CDR1 is SGHTA and CDR2 is FQGNSA in the germline V gene. This CDR3 comprises 16 residues. The CDR3 region is CASSLGGNRATGELFF. The CDR3 DNA reads TGTGCCAGCAGCTTAGGGGGGAACAGGGCAACCGGGGAGCTGTTTTTT. The variable domain in full, with the rest retrieved from reference TRBV7-2 and TRBJ2-2, is GAGVSQSPSNKVTEKGKDVELRCDPISGHTALYWYRQSLGQGLEFLIYFQGNSAPDKSGLPSDRFSAERTGGSVSTLTIQRTQQEDSAVYLCASSLGGNRATGELFFGEGSRLTVL.

There are many counts of this clonotype. The rearrangement joins TRBV7-9 to TRBJ2-7, with D possibly being TRBD1 or TRBD2 (5 bases each). The CDR3 is made up of 14 amino acids. Looked up from germline, CDR1 is SEHNR and CDR2 is FQNEAQ (reference sequence). V lost 6 bases, J lost 2 bases, and 14 bases lay in between. The CDR3 reads CASSRDEGTYEQYF. CDR3 sequence (DNA): TGTGCCAGCAGTCGAGACGAGGGGACCTACGAGCAGTACTTC.

The sample holds many counts of this clonotype. This sequence joins TRBV6-5 and TRBJ1-1, with 7 bases that match TRBD1. After removal of 6 bases from V and 10 bases from J, the junction contained 8 bases not matched to a gene. Germline V gene data show CDR1 as MNHEY and CDR2 as SVGAGI. CDR3 length: 12 residues. CDR3 protein: CASRTRGSGAFF. DNA for the CDR3: TGTGCCAGCAGAACCAGGGGGAGCGGAGCTTTCTTT.

This clonotype was found many times. The V gene is TRBV5-1, the J gene TRBJ2-1, with TRBD2 identical over 8 bases. The ends lost 2 bases at V and 9 bases at J; junction bases unmatched: 10. This CDR3 region has 15 residues. In germline, CDR1 is SGHRS, CDR2 YFSETQ. The CDR3 coding sequence is TGCGCCAGCAGCTTAGGACTAGCAGAAGGTCGTGAGCAGTTCTTC. Protein product: CASSLGLAEGREQFF.

In its sample, this clonotype was seen many times. The chain has TRBV6-5 and TRBJ2-3, with TRBD1 matching 10 bases. Germline loops: CDR1 MNHEY, CDR2 SVGAGI. This CDR3 contains 16 residues. Trimming at V came to 1 base and at J to 4 bases, leaving 5 bases not matched to a gene. The CDR3 here is CASSYLGQGGPDTQYF. The CDR3 bases are TGTGCCAGCAGTTACTTAGGACAGGGGGGCCCAGATACGCAGTATTTT.

This clonotype has just a few counts. This chain joins TRBV2 and TRBJ1-4; TRBD1 agrees at 7 bases. Germline CDR1 SNHLY, CDR2 FYNNEI. Unmatched junction bases numbered 5, after V lost 9 bases and J lost 4 bases. The CDR3 covers 13 residues. CDR3 amino acids: CASTDRLNEKLFF. DNA of the CDR3: TGTGCCAGTACGGACAGGCTTAATGAAAAACTGTTTTTT.

This clonotype was detected ten times or more. The V and J genes are TRBV7-2 and TRBJ2-1; D call uncertain. The CDR3 runs to 14 residues. CDR1 and CDR2 (germline): SGHTA, FQGNSA. V was shortened by 5 bases and J by 4 bases, with 12 bases between the two germline ends. CDR3 DNA sequence: TGTGCCAGCAGCCCCCGAAACGGATACAATGAGCAGTTCTTC. Translating gives CASSPRNGYNEQFF.

In its sample, this clonotype was seen many times. The chain joins TRBV28 to TRBJ2-2; the match to TRBD2 covers 10 bases. Unmatched junction bases numbered 12, after V lost 5 bases and J lost 0 bases. Germline CDR1 is MDHEN and CDR2 is SYDVKM. This CDR3 is built from 19 residues. The CDR3 DNA follows: TGTGCCAGCAGTGGAATTTACTCTAGCGGGGGACCGAACACCGGGGAGCTGTTTTTT. Translating gives CASSGIYSSGGPNTGELFF.

The V gene is TRBV23-1, the J gene TRBJ2-2; TRBD1 agrees at 9 bases. TRBV23-1 counts as an open reading frame of uncertain function. The CDR3 sequence is 15 residues long. With V trimmed by 6 bases and J by 5 bases, 7 bases remained unmatched. As DNA, the CDR3 is TGCGCCAGCAGCCGGGACAGGGTCGTTACCGGGGAGCTGTTTTTT. Translating it yields CASSRDRVVTGELFF.